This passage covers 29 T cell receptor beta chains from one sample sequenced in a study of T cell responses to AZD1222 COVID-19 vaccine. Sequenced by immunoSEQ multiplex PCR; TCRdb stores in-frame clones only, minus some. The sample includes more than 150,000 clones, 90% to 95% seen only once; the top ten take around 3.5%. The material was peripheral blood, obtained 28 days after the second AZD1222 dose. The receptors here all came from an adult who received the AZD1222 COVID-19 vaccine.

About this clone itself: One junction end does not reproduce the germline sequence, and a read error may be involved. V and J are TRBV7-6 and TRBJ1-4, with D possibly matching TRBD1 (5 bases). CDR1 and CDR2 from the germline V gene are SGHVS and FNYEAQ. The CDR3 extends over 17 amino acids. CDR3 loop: CASTLSTGASANEKLFF. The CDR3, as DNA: TGTGCCAGCACCTTAAGCACCGGGGCATCAGCTAATGAAAAACTGTTTTTT.

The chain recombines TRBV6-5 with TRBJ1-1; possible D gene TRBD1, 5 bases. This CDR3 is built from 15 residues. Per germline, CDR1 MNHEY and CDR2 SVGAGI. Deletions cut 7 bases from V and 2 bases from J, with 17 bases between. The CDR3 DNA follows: TGTGCCAGCACCTTCACGGGGGGAGGTAACACTGAAGCTTTCTTT. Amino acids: CASTFTGGGNTEAFF.

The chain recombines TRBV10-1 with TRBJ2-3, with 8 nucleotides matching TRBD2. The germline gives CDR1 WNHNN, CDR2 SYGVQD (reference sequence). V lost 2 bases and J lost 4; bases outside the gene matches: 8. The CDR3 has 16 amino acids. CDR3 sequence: CASSEVSGLGPDTQYF. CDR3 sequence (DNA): TGCGCCAGCAGTGAGGTATCGGGACTAGGCCCAGATACGCAGTATTTT.

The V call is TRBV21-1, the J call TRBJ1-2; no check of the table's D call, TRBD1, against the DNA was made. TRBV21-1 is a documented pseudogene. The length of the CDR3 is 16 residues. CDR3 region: CASSKVGIYREYGYTF. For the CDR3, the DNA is TGTGCCAGCAGCAAAGTGGGCATTTACAGGGAATATGGCTACACCTTC.

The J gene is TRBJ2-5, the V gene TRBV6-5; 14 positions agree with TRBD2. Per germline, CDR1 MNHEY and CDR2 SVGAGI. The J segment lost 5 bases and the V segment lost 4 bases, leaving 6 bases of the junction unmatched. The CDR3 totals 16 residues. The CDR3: CASSSGTSGSGETQYF. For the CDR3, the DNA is TGTGCCAGCAGTTCAGGGACTAGCGGGAGCGGGGAGACCCAGTACTTC.

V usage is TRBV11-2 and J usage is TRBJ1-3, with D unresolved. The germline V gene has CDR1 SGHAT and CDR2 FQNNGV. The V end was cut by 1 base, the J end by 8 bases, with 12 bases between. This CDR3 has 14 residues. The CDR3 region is CASSLVYTKDTIYF. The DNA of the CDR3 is TGTGCCAGCAGCTTAGTTTATACGAAGGACACCATATATTTT.

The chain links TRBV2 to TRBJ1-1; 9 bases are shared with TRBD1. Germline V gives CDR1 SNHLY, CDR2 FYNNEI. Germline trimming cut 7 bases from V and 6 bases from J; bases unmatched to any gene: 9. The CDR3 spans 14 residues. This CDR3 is CASTTGRTGAEAFF. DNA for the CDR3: TGTGCCAGCACCACAGGGAGGACAGGGGCTGAAGCTTTCTTT.

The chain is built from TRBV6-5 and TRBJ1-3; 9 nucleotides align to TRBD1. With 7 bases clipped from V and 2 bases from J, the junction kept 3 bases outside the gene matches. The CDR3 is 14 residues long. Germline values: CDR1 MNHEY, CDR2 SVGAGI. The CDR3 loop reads CASKTGGPGNTIYF. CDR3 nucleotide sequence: TGTGCCAGCAAAACAGGGGGCCCTGGAAACACCATATATTTT.

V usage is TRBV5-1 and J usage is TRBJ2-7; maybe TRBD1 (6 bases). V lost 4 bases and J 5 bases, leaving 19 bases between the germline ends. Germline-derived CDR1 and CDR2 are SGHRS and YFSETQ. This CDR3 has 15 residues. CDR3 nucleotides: TGCGCCAGCAGCCCACTCCCCAGGGGAATGGACGAGCAGTACTTC. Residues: CASSPLPRGMDEQYF. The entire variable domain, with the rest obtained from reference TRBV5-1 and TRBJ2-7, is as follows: KAGVTQTPRYLIKTRGQQVTLSCSPISGHRSVSWYQQTPGQGLQFLFEYFSETQRNKGNFPGRFSGRQFSNSRSEMNVSTLELGDSALYLCASSPLPRGMDEQYFGPGTRLTVT.

CDR3 sequence reads: CASSLPSGKSSTDTQYF. In DNA, the CDR3 is TGCGCCAGCAGCTTGCCTTCAGGGAAGTCTAGCACAGATACGCAGTATTTT. The rearrangement links TRBV5-1 to TRBJ2-3; D perhaps matches TRBD1 (5 bases). The V end was cut by 1 base, the J end by 0 bases, with 15 bases between. In germline, CDR1 is SGHRS, CDR2 YFSETQ. The CDR3 runs 17 residues. The full variable domain, its missing parts supplied by reference TRBV5-1 and TRBJ2-3, is KAGVTQTPRYLIKTRGQQVTLSCSPISGHRSVSWYQQTPGQGLQFLFEYFSETQRNKGNFPGRFSGRQFSNSRSEMNVSTLELGDSALYLCASSLPSGKSSTDTQYFGPGTRLTVL.

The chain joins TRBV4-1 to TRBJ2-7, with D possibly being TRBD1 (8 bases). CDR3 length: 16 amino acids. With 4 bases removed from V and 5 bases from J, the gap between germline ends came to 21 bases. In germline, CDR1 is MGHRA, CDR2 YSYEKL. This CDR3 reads CASSPPTGEGSDEQYF. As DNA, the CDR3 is TGCGCCAGCAGCCCACCGACAGGGGAGGGGTCGGACGAGCAGTACTTC.

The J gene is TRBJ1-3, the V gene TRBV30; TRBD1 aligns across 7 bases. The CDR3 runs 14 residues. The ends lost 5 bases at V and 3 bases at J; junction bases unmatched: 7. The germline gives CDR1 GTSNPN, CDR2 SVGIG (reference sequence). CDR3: CAWEGGFLGNTIYF. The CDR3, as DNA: TGTGCCTGGGAAGGGGGCTTCCTTGGAAACACCATATATTTT.

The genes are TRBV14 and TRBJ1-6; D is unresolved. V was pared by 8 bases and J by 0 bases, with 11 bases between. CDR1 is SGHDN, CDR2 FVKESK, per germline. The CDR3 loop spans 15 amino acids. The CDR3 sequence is CASSDWGSYNSPLHF. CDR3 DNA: TGTGCCAGCTCGGACTGGGGCTCCTATAATTCACCCCTCCACTTT. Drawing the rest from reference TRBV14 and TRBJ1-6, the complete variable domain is EAGVTQFPSHSVIEKGQTVTLRCDPISGHDNLYWYRRVMGKEIKFLLHFVKESKQDESGMPNNRFLAERTGGTYSTLKVQPAELEDSGVYFCASSDWGSYNSPLHFGNGTRLTVT.

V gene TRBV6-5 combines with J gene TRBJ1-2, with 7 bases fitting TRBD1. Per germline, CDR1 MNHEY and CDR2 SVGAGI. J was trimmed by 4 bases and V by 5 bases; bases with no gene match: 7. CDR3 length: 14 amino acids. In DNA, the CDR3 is TGTGCCAGCAGTCTCAACAGGGGTTTCTATGGCTACACCTTC. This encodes CASSLNRGFYGYTF.

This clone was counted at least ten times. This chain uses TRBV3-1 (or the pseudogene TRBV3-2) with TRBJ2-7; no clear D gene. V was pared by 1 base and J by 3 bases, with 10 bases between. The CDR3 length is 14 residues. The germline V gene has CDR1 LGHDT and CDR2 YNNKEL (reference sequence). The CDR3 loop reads CASSQGQTFYEQYF. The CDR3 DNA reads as TGTGCCAGCAGCCAAGGCCAAACCTTCTACGAGCAGTACTTC.

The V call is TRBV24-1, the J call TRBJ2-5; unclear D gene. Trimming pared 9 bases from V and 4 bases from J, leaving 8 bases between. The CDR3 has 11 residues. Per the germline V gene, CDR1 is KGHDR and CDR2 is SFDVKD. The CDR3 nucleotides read TGTGCCACCCGTGGCGGAGAGACCCAGTACTTC. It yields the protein CATRGGETQYF.

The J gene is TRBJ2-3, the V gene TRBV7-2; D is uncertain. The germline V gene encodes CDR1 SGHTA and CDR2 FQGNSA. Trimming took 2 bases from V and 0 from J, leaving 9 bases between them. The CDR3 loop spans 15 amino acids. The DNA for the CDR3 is TGTGCCAGCAGCTTATATCGCGGTAGCACAGATACGCAGTATTTT. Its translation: CASSLYRGSTDTQYF.

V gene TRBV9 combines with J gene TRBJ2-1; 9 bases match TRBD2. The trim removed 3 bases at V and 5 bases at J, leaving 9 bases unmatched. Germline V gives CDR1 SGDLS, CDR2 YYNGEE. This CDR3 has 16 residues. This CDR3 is CASSALGLAGNNEQFF. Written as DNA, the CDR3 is TGTGCCAGCAGCGCCCTGGGGCTAGCGGGGAACAATGAGCAGTTCTTC.

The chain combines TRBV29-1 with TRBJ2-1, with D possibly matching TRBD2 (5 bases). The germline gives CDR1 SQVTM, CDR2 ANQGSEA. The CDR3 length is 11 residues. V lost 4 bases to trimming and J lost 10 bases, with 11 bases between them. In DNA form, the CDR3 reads TGCAGCGTTGCTAGGACGGGAGAGCAGTTCTTC. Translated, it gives CSVARTGEQFF.

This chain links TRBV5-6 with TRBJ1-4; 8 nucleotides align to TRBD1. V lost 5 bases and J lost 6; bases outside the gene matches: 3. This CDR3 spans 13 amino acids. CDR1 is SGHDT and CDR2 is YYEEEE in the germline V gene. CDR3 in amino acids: CASSQDRDEKLFF. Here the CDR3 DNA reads TGTGCCAGCAGTCAGGACAGGGATGAAAAACTGTTTTTT.

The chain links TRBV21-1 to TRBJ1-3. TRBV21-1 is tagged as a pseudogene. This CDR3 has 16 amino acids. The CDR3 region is CASSKAPTGARNTIYF. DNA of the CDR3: TGTGCCAGCAGCAAAGCGCCCACGGGGGCGCGAAACACCATATATTTT.

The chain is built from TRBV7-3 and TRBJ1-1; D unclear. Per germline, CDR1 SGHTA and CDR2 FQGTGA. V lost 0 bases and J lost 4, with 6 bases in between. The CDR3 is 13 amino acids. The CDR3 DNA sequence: TGTGCCAGCAGCTTAACGTTGGTCACTGAAGCTTTCTTT. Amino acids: CASSLTLVTEAFF. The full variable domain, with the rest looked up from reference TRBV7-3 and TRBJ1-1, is GAGVSQTPSNKVTEKGKYVELRCDPISGHTALYWYRQSLGQGPEFLIYFQGTGAADDSGLPNDRFFAVRPEGSVSTLKIQRTERGDSAVYLCASSLTLVTEAFFGQGTRLTVV.

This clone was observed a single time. CDR3 sequence: CASSTNHRPPRTGELFF. The CDR3 DNA sequence: TGTGCCAGCAGTACGAATCACAGGCCCCCGAGGACCGGGGAGCTGTTTTTT. The chain combines TRBV6-2 or TRBV6-3 with TRBJ2-2; D may be TRBD1 (5 bases). The length of the CDR3 is 17 residues. Deletions cut 5 bases from V and 5 bases from J, with 21 bases between. Germline V gene data show CDR1 as MNHEY and CDR2 as SVGEGT.

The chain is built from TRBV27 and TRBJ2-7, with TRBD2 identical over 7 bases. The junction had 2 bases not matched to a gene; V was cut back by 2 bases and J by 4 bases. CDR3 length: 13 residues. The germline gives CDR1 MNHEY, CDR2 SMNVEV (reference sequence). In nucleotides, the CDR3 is TGTGCCAGCAGTTTAATGCGGGGGTACGAGCAGTACTTC. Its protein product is CASSLMRGYEQYF.

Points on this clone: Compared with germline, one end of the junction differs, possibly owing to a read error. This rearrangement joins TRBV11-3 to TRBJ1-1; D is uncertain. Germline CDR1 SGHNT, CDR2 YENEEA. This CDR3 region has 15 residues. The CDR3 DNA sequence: TGTGCCAGCAGCTTAGATCAGAAATCGAACGCTGAAGCTTTCTTT. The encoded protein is CASSLDQKSNAEAFF.

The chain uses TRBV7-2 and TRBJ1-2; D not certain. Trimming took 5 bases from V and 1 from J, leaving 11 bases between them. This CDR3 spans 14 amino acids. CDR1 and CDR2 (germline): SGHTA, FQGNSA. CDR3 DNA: TGTGCCAGCAGCCCGCTGCAAAGTAACTATGGCTACACCTTC. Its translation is CASSPLQSNYGYTF.

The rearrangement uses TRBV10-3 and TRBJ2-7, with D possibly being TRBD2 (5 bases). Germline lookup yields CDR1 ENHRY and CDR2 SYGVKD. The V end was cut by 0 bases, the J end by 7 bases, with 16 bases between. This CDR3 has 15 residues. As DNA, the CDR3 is TGTGCCATCAGTGAGTCGAGGACTTCTGATTTTGAGCAGTACTTC. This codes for CAISESRTSDFEQYF.

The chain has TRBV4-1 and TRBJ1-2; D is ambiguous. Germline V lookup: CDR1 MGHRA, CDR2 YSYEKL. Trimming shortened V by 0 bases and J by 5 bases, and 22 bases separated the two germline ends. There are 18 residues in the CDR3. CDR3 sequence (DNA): TGCGCCAGCAGCCAAGATAGTGACGCGAGCTGGACTACGTATGGCTACACCTTC. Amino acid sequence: CASSQDSDASWTTYGYTF.

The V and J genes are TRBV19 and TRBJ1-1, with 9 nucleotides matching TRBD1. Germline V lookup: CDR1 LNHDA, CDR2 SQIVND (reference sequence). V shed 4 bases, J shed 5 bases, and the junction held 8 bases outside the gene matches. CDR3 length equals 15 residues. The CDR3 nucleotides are TGTGCCAGTAGTAAACAGGGGGCGATGAGAACTGAAGCTTTCTTT. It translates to CASSKQGAMRTEAFF.